This TCR beta chain stems from a study of glioma-infiltrating T cells. The CDR3 loop spans 18 amino acids. V lost 10 bases and J lost 2, with 28 bases in between. This clonotype was observed many times. Its specificity is unknown. General study findings and limits: Gliomas, especially low-grade, showed above-expected tissue-blood divergence; non-neoplastic patients showed below.

TCR alpha and beta CDR3 regions were amplified from RNA using iRepertoire nested multiplex PCR. For one-step reverse transcription and amplification, roughly 95-450 ng of tissue mRNA or PBMC total RNA was used. TCRdb reanalysed the multiplex PCR reads using MiXCR and keeps one entry per CDR3 protein. This repertoire shows approximately 110,000 distinct CDR3 sequences, approximately 25% found once; its top ten account for roughly 15%. This chain joins TRBV12-3 or TRBV12-4 and TRBJ2-3, with D maybe TRBD2 (5 bases). Material for sequencing was glioma tissue, nonneoplastic brain tissue, or PBMCs (not recorded which). The source of this sequence is a human donor with low-grade glioma or glioblastoma, undergoing nonglioma brain surgery, or in good health (not recorded which). The CDR3 loop reads CATRGLPDSGFYTDTQYF. Here the CDR3 DNA reads TGTGCCACCCGAGGGCTACCGGACTCCGGATTTTACACAGATACGCAGTATTTT.